The rows below give T cell receptor beta chains drawn from one sample of a study of T cells in Graves' hyperthyroidism and ophthalmopathy. A single record per CDR3 protein comes from TCRdb applying MiXCR to the multiplex PCR reads. The sample lists 700,000 to 950,000 distinct CDR3 sequences; about 35% were seen once. The sample consisted of blood. The receptor set was obtained from a woman between 40 and 55 years old with Graves' hyperthyroidism. The CDR3 runs from the conserved cysteine through the conserved F or W. Fields, in order: V gene, J gene, D gene, clone size, CDR3 DNA, CDR3 protein. D genes are given only for firm matches. Where a row states a size, it is once, few, many or the class of an expanded clone; other rows omit it.

>TRBV19|TRBJ1-5|.|few
TGTGCCAGTAGTATAGATGGGAGGAGCAATCAGCCCCAGCATTTT
CASSIDGRSNQPQHF
>TRBV19|TRBJ1-5|.|few
TGTGCCACCCTGGACGGGACGGCTTACAATCAGCCCCAGCATTTT
CATLDGTAYNQPQHF
>TRBV19|TRBJ2-3|.|.
TGTGCCAGTAGTGAGGAAGGGACATTCGGCCCTGGTACGCAGTATTTT
CASSEEGTFGPGTQYF
>TRBV5-6|TRBJ2-6|TRBD1|.
TGTGCCAGCAGCCATTTCCGGGACAGTCAACTTAGAGGGGCCAACGTCCTGACTTTC
CASSHFRDSQLRGANVLTF
>TRBV20-1|TRBJ1-5|.|.
TGCAGTGCTAGCTTTGGATACAGTGGGCAGCCCCAGCATTTT
CSASFGYSGQPQHF
>TRBV24-1|TRBJ2-3|TRBD2|.
TGTGCCACCAGTGAGCCAAGACTAGCGGGAGGTTATACGCAGTATTTT
CATSEPRLAGGYTQYF
>TRBV3-1|TRBJ2-2|TRBD2|once
TGTGCCAGCAGCCAAGTAGAGACTAGCGACGGCGGGGAGCTGTTTTTT
CASSQVETSDGGELFF
>TRBV7-2|TRBJ1-2|.|.
TGTGCCAGCAGCTTGAGTTACAGAGAGAGAGGCTACACCTTC
CASSLSYRERGYTF
>TRBV7-8|TRBJ2-7|.|once
TGTGCCAGCAGCTTAAACCCCTGGGGGGAGGTCGAGCAGTACTTC
CASSLNPWGEVEQYF
>TRBV11-2|TRBJ2-7|.|once
TGCGCCAGCAGCTTAAACCCGGCCAACTCCTACGAGCAGTACTTC
CASSLNPANSYEQYF
>TRBV6-5|TRBJ2-7|TRBD1|.
TGTGCCAGCAAATTACGGACAGGGTCCTACGAGCAGTACTTC
CASKLRTGSYEQYF
>TRBV3-1|TRBJ2-7|TRBD2|.
TGTGCCAGCAGCCAACGGACGGGAGGGCCCTACGAGCAGTACTTC
CASSQRTGGPYEQYF
>TRBV10-3|TRBJ1-5|TRBD1|many
TGTGCCATCAGCAAGGGGGCCCTCAATCAGCCCCAGCATTTT
CAISKGALNQPQHF
>TRBV29-1|TRBJ2-3|.|few
TGCAGCGTTGTGGTCCCGGTGGTGGGAGATACGCAGTATTTT
CSVVVPVVGDTQYF
>TRBV20-1|TRBJ2-5|.|.
TGCAGTGCTAGAGATGGGGAGGGGGGGGGGGAGACCCAGTACTTC
CSARDGEGGGETQYF
>TRBV7-9|TRBJ2-7|.|.
TGTGCCAGCAGCCGATATGGGCAAAACCGGGACCAGAAGTACTTC
CASSRYGQNRDQKYF
>TRBV20-1|TRBJ1-4|.|.
TGCAGTGCTAGAGTCCCGGGGGCGGGCCATGAAAAACTGTTTTTT
CSARVPGAGHEKLFF
>TRBV14|TRBJ2-5|.|many
TGTGCCAGCAGCCAAGTTCCAGGCGTCAGGACCCAGTACTTC
CASSQVPGVRTQYF
>TRBV10-2|TRBJ1-4|TRBD1|.
TGCGCCAGCAGCCGGCGACCGGGACAGAGTAATGAAAAACTGTTTTTT
CASSRRPGQSNEKLFF
>TRBV19|TRBJ2-3|.|.
TGTGCCAGTGGATGGGGAGGCGGGGTAGGCACAGATACGCAGTATTTT
CASGWGGGVGTDTQYF
>TRBV19|TRBJ2-6|.|.
TGTGCCAGTAGTAGCAGATTCTCAGGGGCCAACGTCCTGACTTTC
CASSSRFSGANVLTF
>TRBV9|TRBJ2-2|TRBD1|.
TGTGCCAGCAGCCTCTCCGGGACAGGGGCCGGGGAGCTGTTTTTT
CASSLSGTGAGELFF
>TRBV4-3|TRBJ1-1|.|.
TGCGCCAGCAGCCACTCGGGAGGGCTAACTCGCACTGAAGCTTTCTTT
CASSHSGGLTRTEAFF
>TRBV20-1|TRBJ2-7|TRBD2|.
TGCAGAGCGACTAGCGGGAGTGATGAGCAGTACTTC
CRATSGSDEQYF
>TRBV7-9|TRBJ1-6|.|many
TGTGCCAGCAGCACAGAACAGATCGGGTCACCCCTCCACTTT
CASSTEQIGSPLHF
>TRBV7-2|TRBJ2-2|TRBD1|once
TGTGCCAGCAGCTTAGTCCGGACAGGGTTGACCGGGGAGCTGTTTTTT
CASSLVRTGLTGELFF
>TRBV12-3/TRBV12-4|TRBJ2-7|.|few
TGTGCCAGCAGTTTTGGGGGGCCCTCCTACGAGCAGTACTTC
CASSFGGPSYEQYF
>TRBV20-1|TRBJ2-5|TRBD1|.
TGCAGTGAATATGGGACAGGGCTTAAGGAGACCCAGTACTTC
CSEYGTGLKETQYF
>TRBV12-5|TRBJ1-1|.|.
TGTGTGACAGTAATGAACACTGAAGCTTTCTTT
CVTVMNTEAFF
>TRBV10-3|TRBJ1-1|TRBD1|.
TGTGCCATCAGTTCACAGGGGTCTAACACTGAAGCTTTCTTT
CAISSQGSNTEAFF
>TRBV29-1|TRBJ1-2|.|.
TGCAGCGTTGAAGTAGGAATGTGGAACTATGGCTACACCTTC
CSVEVGMWNYGYTF
>TRBV12-3/TRBV12-4|TRBJ2-7|TRBD1|many
TGTGCCAGCAGTGAGACAGGGGGCTCTTTCTCCGAGCAGTACTTC
CASSETGGSFSEQYF
>TRBV7-2|TRBJ2-7|TRBD2|.
TGTGCCAGCAGCTCTATGCTTGTACCGGGACTAGCGGGGACTACCTACGAGCAGTACTTC
CASSSMLVPGLAGTTYEQYF
>TRBV7-2|TRBJ2-7|TRBD2|few
TGTGCCAGCAGCCCCCTTAGGACTAGAAACAGCGAGCAGTACTTC
CASSPLRTRNSEQYF
>TRBV6-2/TRBV6-3|TRBJ1-2|TRBD1|few
TGTGCCAGCAGCGGATGGGACAGGGTTTCGTCTAACTATGGCTACACCTTC
CASSGWDRVSSNYGYTF
>TRBV5-1|TRBJ2-7|.|.
TGCGCCAGCAGCTTGGGTGCTCCGACTAGTGAGCAGTACTTC
CASSLGAPTSEQYF
>TRBV7-2|TRBJ1-4|.|many
TGTGCCAGCCGCGCACAGTCTAATGAAAAACTGTTTTTT
CASRAQSNEKLFF
>TRBV12-3/TRBV12-4|TRBJ1-2|.|.
TGTGCCAGCAGCTTGACAGATGCGGGCGGCTACACCTTC
CASSLTDAGGYTF
>TRBV25-1|TRBJ1-1|.|many
TGTGCCAGCAGTGAAAGGGATGGGGGGACTGAAGCTTTCTTT
CASSERDGGTEAFF
>TRBV7-2|TRBJ2-7|TRBD2|.
TGTGCCAGCAGCGACTCTAGCGGGAGATATGAGCAGTACTTC
CASSDSSGRYEQYF
>TRBV7-6|TRBJ2-2|.|many
TGTGCCAGCAGCTCACCGAACACCGGGGAGCTGTTTTTT
CASSSPNTGELFF
>TRBV7-2|TRBJ1-3|TRBD1|once
TGTGCCAGCTCATCTGGACAGGGTGAGACTGGAAACACCATATATTTT
CASSSGQGETGNTIYF
>TRBV19|TRBJ1-1|.|.
TGTGCCAGTAGTATACTCCGGGCAGGGGCGGAAGCTTTCTTT
CASSILRAGAEAFF
>TRBV30|TRBJ1-5|TRBD1|.
TGTGCCTGGAGTGCAAGGGCCCGGGGACAGCTTAGCAATCAGCCCCAGCATTTT
CAWSARARGQLSNQPQHF
>TRBV7-6|TRBJ1-1|TRBD1|few
TGTGCCAGCAGCGAGGGGGCGAGACAGGGGGCGATCGCTGAAGCTTTCTTT
CASSEGARQGAIAEAFF
>TRBV13|TRBJ1-3|.|few
TGTGCCAGCAGCCAGTGGGGCTCTGGAAACACCATATATTTT
CASSQWGSGNTIYF
>TRBV7-9|TRBJ1-4|TRBD1|once
TGTGCCAGCAGCCGCATACAGGGGAGCGGTAATGAAGAACTGTTTTTT
CASSRIQGSGNEELFF
>TRBV29-1|TRBJ2-5|.|.
TGCAGCGTTGGAGGGCAGGGAATGGAGACCCAGTACTTC
CSVGGQGMETQYF